These 9 T cell receptor beta chains originate from one sample sequenced in a study of vaccination effects on CD4 cells after COVID-19. This table comes from immunoSEQ multiplex PCR, and its TCRdb copy is limited to in-frame clones, with some not included. The table shows about 9,700 clones, with roughly 80% occurring only once. Antigens of these TCRs are unknown. Around day 10 of culture, CD4+ T cells were separated out. Participants completed two doses of the BNT162b2 or mRNA-1273 vaccine. Sequenced here: CD4+ T cells from PBMCs cultured without peptide, sampled after COVID-19 vaccination. These receptors originate from a human donor who received a COVID-19 vaccine.

The chain recombines TRBV11-2 with TRBJ1-2, with no clear D. The CDR3 is made up of 11 amino acids. V dropped 3 bases and J dropped 7 bases, with 6 bases sitting between them. CDR1 and CDR2 (germline): SGHAT, FQNNGV. The CDR3, as DNA: TGTGCCAGCAGCTTTAGAGTTGGCTACACCTTC. Translating gives CASSFRVGYTF.

V is TRBV28 and J is TRBJ2-7; D possibly matches TRBD1 or TRBD2 (5 bases each). V gave up 2 bases and J gave up 11 bases, with 13 bases separating them. Germline V gene sequence: CDR1 MDHEN, CDR2 SYDVKM. CDR3 length equals 12 residues. The CDR3 sequence: CASSLGGGRKYF. As DNA, the CDR3 is TGTGCCAGCAGTTTAGGTGGGGGTCGAAAGTACTTC.

The chain carries TRBV28 and TRBJ2-7; weak D call: TRBD2 (5 bases). This CDR3 contains 13 residues. Trimming took off 5 bases at V and 1 base at J, with 9 bases between the two ends. Germline CDR1 MDHEN, CDR2 SYDVKM. This CDR3 is CASSPTTSYEQYF. CDR3 DNA sequence: TGTGCCAGCAGTCCGACTACGTCCTACGAGCAGTACTTC.

This clone was detected a few times. CDR3 bases: TGCGCCAGCAGCTTAGGGGCCATAGCCAAAAACATTCAGTACTTC. Encoded protein: CASSLGAIAKNIQYF. This chain joins TRBV5-1 and TRBJ2-4; D may be TRBD1 (5 bases). V lost 2 bases and J 0 bases, leaving 9 bases between the germline ends. The CDR3 spans 15 residues. Germline V CDR1 and CDR2: SGHRS, YFSETQ.

The CDR3 bases are TGTGCCTGGAGTTGGTGGGGGGGAGGATTGGACACTGAAGCTTTCTTT. This codes for CAWSWWGGGLDTEAFF. The chain is built from TRBV30 and TRBJ1-1; perhaps TRBD1 as D (5 bases). The germline V and J ends were trimmed by 2 bases and 3 bases, with 19 bases remaining between them. Germline V gene data show CDR1 as GTSNPN and CDR2 as SVGIG (reference sequence). The CDR3 loop spans 16 amino acids. The full variable domain, in which reference TRBV30 and TRBJ1-1 provide the parts outside the CDR3, is SQTIHQWPATLVQPVGSPLSLECTVEGTSNPNLYWYRQAAGRGLQLLFYSVGIGQISSEVPQNLSASRPQDRQFILSSKKLLLSDSGFYLCAWSWWGGGLDTEAFFGQGTRLTVV.

The chain uses TRBV11-3 and TRBJ2-2; D possibly matches TRBD1 or TRBD2 (5 bases each). CDR1 and CDR2 from the germline V gene are SGHNT and YENEEA. This CDR3 spans 15 amino acids. Trimming cost V 4 bases and J 0 bases, with 9 bases left between them. In nucleotides, the CDR3 is TGTGCCAGCAGCTCCCAGGGAGCGAACACCGGGGAGCTGTTTTTT. Encoded protein: CASSSQGANTGELFF.

This chain links TRBV4-1 with TRBJ1-1; D remains unclear. CDR1 and CDR2 (germline): MGHRA, YSYEKL. The ends were cut back, 3 bases at V and 1 base at J, with 15 bases in the middle. The CDR3 has 16 residues. The CDR3 reads CASSQRRWGGNTEAFF. The CDR3 coding sequence is TGCGCCAGCAGCCAGAGAAGGTGGGGAGGGAACACTGAAGCTTTCTTT.

The gene calls are TRBV7-2 and TRBJ2-2; D gene ambiguous. The length of the CDR3 is 15 residues. Per germline, CDR1 SGHTA and CDR2 FQGNSA. V was cut by 1 base and J by 9 bases, with 15 bases left in between. CDR3 coding DNA: TGTGCCAGCAGCTTAGTACGAAGCGAGTGGAGGGAGCTGTTTTTT. It yields the protein CASSLVRSEWRELFF.

DNA of the CDR3: TGTGCCAGCAGTTTAAGGGCACCCTTAACCTATGGCTACACCTTC. Amino acids: CASSLRAPLTYGYTF. The V and J genes are TRBV28 and TRBJ1-2; D is undetermined. The CDR3 totals 15 residues. Germline V gives CDR1 MDHEN, CDR2 SYDVKM. With 2 bases removed from V and 4 bases from J, the gap between germline ends came to 14 bases.